The present entry profiles one T cell receptor beta chain with its context. The antigen is unknown. Treatment: oral pan-JAK inhibitor, 5-10 mg twice daily. This entry is derived from a study of CD8+ T cells in alopecia areata. Study summary: Treated patients were given 5 to 10 mg oral tofacitinib twice daily. Study-wide findings and caveats: A large proportion of expanded lesional clones were detected persisting in scalp and blood during tofacitinib.

The CDR3 is 13 amino acids. The germline V and J ends were trimmed by 2 bases and 0 bases, with 6 bases remaining between them. The germline V gene has CDR1 SQVTM and CDR2 ANQGSEA. After isolation, RNA underwent reverse transcription to generate cDNA as the sequencing template. Profiled with immunoSEQ multiplex PCR; TCRdb holds only in-frame clones, not every one. The top ten clones hold approximately 1% of a sample with 150,000 to 200,000 clones, over 55% of them seen once. This TCR derives from a human donor with alopecia areata. The sequencing used CD4+ T cells sorted from blood, collected at week 24, from a patient treated with tofacitinib. The chain links TRBV29-1 to TRBJ2-3; D is perhaps TRBD1 (5 bases). Here the CDR3 DNA reads TGCAGCGTTGAAAAGGGGAGCACAGATACGCAGTATTTT. Amino acids: CSVEKGSTDTQYF.